This TCR beta chain comes out of a study of beta chain features in type 1 diabetes. At the level of the study: Similarity in age, gender and cell yields was seen between patients and healthy donors.

Regarding the study as a whole: Cells carrying high TCR expression could end up over-represented when cDNA is sequenced.

The CDR3 sequence is 13 residues long. Trimming removed 3 bases from V and 11 bases from J, with 14 bases in between. Germline V gives CDR1 MDHEN, CDR2 SYDVKM. This clone appeared a few times. Its matching antigen is unknown. Averaging around 110 mL, one heparinised blood draw was given by each donor. The investigators reverse transcribed all of the isolated RNA, so they sequenced expressed TCRB transcripts. Millions of reads were obtained on average from naive, central memory and regulatory T cell samples. TCRdb keeps only in-frame clones here, not all; method: immunoSEQ multiplex PCR. The table has around 200,000 clones, more than 10% seen once; the top ten hold about 0.59%.

Material: central memory CD4+ T cells from blood. The source is a woman aged 18 to 35 in good health. V is TRBV28 and J is TRBJ2-1; D not resolved. In DNA form, the CDR3 reads TGTGCCAGCAGTTTGACCGAGGCACTAAAGCAGTTCTTC. Amino acid sequence: CASSLTEALKQFF.